These T cell receptor beta chains were read from a single sample in a study of Ad26.COV2.S vaccination and SARS-CoV-2 variants. This table comes from immunoSEQ multiplex PCR, and its TCRdb copy is limited to in-frame clones, with some not included. Among approximately 480,000 clones, about 83% were seen once, and the ten largest hold 9.5% to 15%. The specimen comprised peripheral blood, sampled in a trial of Ad26.COV2.S vaccine versus placebo. The receptors stem from a person between 18 and 65 years old who received the Ad26.COV2.S COVID-19 vaccine or a placebo. Each CDR3 is given with its conserved first and last residue. D genes are given only for firm matches. Clone sizes are given selectively: once, few, many, or a class where the clone is expanded.

.	TRBD1	TRBV2	TRBJ2-1	CASSLSRDRYNEQFF	TGTGCCAGCAGCCTCTCCCGGGACAGGTACAATGAGCAGTTCTTC
many	.	TRBV9	TRBJ2-7	CASSVVAADGEQYF	TGTGCCAGCAGCGTAGTTGCAGCAGACGGCGAGCAGTACTTC
.	.	TRBV6-2/TRBV6-3	TRBJ2-2	CASSTHRVLNTGELFF	TGTGCCAGCAGTACGCACAGGGTTTTAAACACCGGGGAGCTGTTTTTT
.	TRBD1	TRBV5-1	TRBJ1-2	CASSETGEYGYTF	TGCGCCAGCAGCGAGACAGGGGAATATGGCTACACCTTC
.	.	TRBV23-1	TRBJ2-5	CASSQPDRWETQYF	TGCGCCAGCAGTCAACCCGACAGGTGGGAGACCCAGTACTTC
.	TRBD1	TRBV4-3	TRBJ1-6	CASSQDQGGNSPLHF	TGCGCCAGCAGCCAAGATCAGGGGGGGAATTCACCCCTCCACTTT
many	TRBD2	TRBV28	TRBJ2-1	CASSVSGESYNEQFF	TGTGCCAGCAGTGTAAGCGGGGAGAGCTACAATGAGCAGTTCTTC
.	.	TRBV4-1	TRBJ2-4	CASSHIVGRESLAKNIQYF	TGCGCCAGCAGCCACATAGTCGGGCGCGAATCACTAGCCAAAAACATTCAGTACTTC
.	.	TRBV28	TRBJ1-4	CASSLGGARGNEKLFF	TGTGCCAGCAGTTTAGGGGGGGCGCGTGGTAATGAAAAACTGTTTTTT
.	TRBD2	TRBV2	TRBJ2-1	CASKGLAGYEQFF	TGTGCCAGCAAGGGACTAGCGGGTTATGAGCAGTTCTTC
.	.	TRBV10-3	TRBJ1-3	CAISERTLGNTIYF	TGTGCCATCAGTGAGCGGACACTTGGAAACACCATATATTTT
.	.	TRBV10-3	TRBJ2-1	CAISTGNEQFF	TGTGCCATCAGCACCGGGAATGAGCAGTTCTTC
.	.	TRBV28	TRBJ1-6	CASSFGTLNSPLHF	TGTGCCAGCAGTTTTGGCACACTGAATTCACCCCTCCACTTT
.	.	TRBV29-1	TRBJ1-4	CSGGLGEKLFF	TGCAGCGGTGGTCTAGGTGAAAAACTGTTTTTT
.	TRBD2	TRBV5-1	TRBJ2-3	CASSGYSGADTQYF	TGCGCCAGCAGCGGATATAGCGGGGCAGATACGCAGTATTTT
.	.	TRBV5-1	TRBJ1-1	CASSLQGNTEAFF	TGCGCCAGCAGCTTACAGGGGAACACTGAAGCTTTCTTT
.	.	TRBV19	TRBJ2-3	CASNVAGSTDTQYF	TGTGCCAGTAATGTGGCAGGAAGCACAGATACGCAGTATTTT
.	.	TRBV28	TRBJ1-2	CASSRDRRDYGYTF	TGTGCCAGCAGCCGGGACCGCCGGGACTATGGCTACACCTTC
.	.	TRBV12-3/TRBV12-4	TRBJ1-3	CASSLIAGNTIYF	TGTGCCAGCAGTTTAATCGCTGGAAACACCATATATTTT
once	.	TRBV11-2	TRBJ2-7	CASSSGRGRRGQYF	TGTGCCAGCAGCTCGGGACGGGGAAGAAGAGGGCAGTACTTC
once	.	TRBV7-9	TRBJ2-2	CASSLERTGELFF	TGTGCCAGCAGCTTAGAAAGGACCGGGGAGCTGTTTTTT
.	.	TRBV28	TRBJ1-5	CASNKVGPYQPQHF	TGTGCCAGCAACAAGGTGGGGCCCTATCAGCCCCAGCATTTT
once	TRBD2	TRBV5-8	TRBJ2-7	CASSRTGTSGSSYEQYF	TGTGCCAGCTCCCGGACCGGGACTAGCGGGAGCTCCTACGAGCAGTACTTC
.	TRBD2	TRBV4-2	TRBJ2-1	CASSHKLAGERNEQFF	TGTGCCAGCAGCCACAAACTAGCGGGAGAGAGGAATGAGCAGTTCTTC
once	TRBD1	TRBV4-1	TRBJ2-1	CASSQVGQGNYNEQFF	TGCGCCAGCAGCCAAGTTGGACAGGGAAACTACAATGAGCAGTTCTTC
.	TRBD1	TRBV6-6	TRBJ2-5	CASSGQGLETQYF	TGTGCCAGCAGTGGACAGGGTCTTGAGACCCAGTACTTC
.	.	TRBV6-2/TRBV6-3	TRBJ1-4	CASSSTGVGNEKLFF	TGTGCCAGCAGTTCGACCGGGGTTGGTAATGAAAAACTGTTTTTT
.	.	TRBV6-5	TRBJ1-5	CASRSQRTQPQHF	TGTGCCAGCAGGTCGCAAAGAACTCAGCCCCAGCATTTT
.	.	TRBV23-1	TRBJ2-2	CASTHRRTLNTGELFF	TGCGCCAGCACCCATCGTCGTACCCTAAACACCGGGGAGCTGTTTTTT
.	.	TRBV19	TRBJ2-7	CASSMSTGRPYEQYF	TGTGCCAGTAGTATGAGTACGGGGAGGCCCTACGAGCAGTACTTC
.	TRBD2	TRBV5-3	TRBJ2-1	CARSLSGTSGRAGNEQFF	TGTGCCAGAAGCTTGAGTGGGACTAGCGGGAGGGCCGGCAATGAGCAGTTCTTC
.	.	TRBV11-3	TRBJ2-1	CASSFSRASVQFF	TGTGCCAGCAGCTTTTCTAGGGCTTCTGTGCAGTTCTTC
.	TRBD1	TRBV25-1	TRBJ2-7	CASSRTGRVYEQYF	TGTGCCAGCAGTCGGACAGGGCGGGTCTACGAGCAGTACTTC
many	.	TRBV7-9	TRBJ1-1	CASSLAGGLSEAFF	TGTGCCAGCAGCTTAGCAGGGGGACTTTCTGAAGCTTTCTTT
.	TRBD1	TRBV5-6	TRBJ2-5	CASSLPQGAAGETQYF	TGTGCCAGCAGCTTGCCGCAGGGGGCAGCAGGGGAGACCCAGTACTTC
.	.	TRBV3-1/TRBV3-2	TRBJ2-3	CARLRDRAAQYF	TGTGCCAGGCTGCGGGACCGAGCGGCGCAGTATTTT
.	TRBD1	TRBV6-5	TRBJ1-6	CASSYSRPGGNSPLHF	TGTGCCAGCAGTTACTCCCGGCCAGGGGGCAATTCACCCCTCCACTTT
.	.	TRBV28	TRBJ2-3	CASSFGTYTDTQYF	TGTGCCAGCAGTTTCGGGACGTACACAGATACGCAGTATTTT
.	.	TRBV29-1	TRBJ1-1	CSVETIMNTEAFF	TGCAGCGTTGAAACCATAATGAACACTGAAGCTTTCTTT